This record concerns one TCR beta chain sequence. Methods used by the authors: Estimation of nucleated cell counts relied on the amplification of reference gene primers. Assay: immunoSEQ multiplex PCR; the TCRdb copy retains only in-frame clones and omits some. That table furnishes V, J and clone size, whereas the DNA furnished D and trimming. The sample has about 14,000 clones; about 77% are singletons. The source of the sample is a study of blood T cell repertoires in COVID-19. Study at large: Whether acute or convalescent, the COVID-19 samples came from the United States, Italy and Spain. In each case, the material was cDNA or gDNA derived from T cells, B-cell-depleted T cells, or PBMCs.

The sample comprised peripheral blood. The clonotype originates from a human donor in a cohort sampled during active COVID-19.

This CDR3 is CARSFAQDLYSSYEQYF. The CDR3 DNA sequence: TGTGCCAGAAGCTTTGCACAGGACCTATATTCATCCTACGAGCAGTACTTC. The chain links TRBV5-3 to TRBJ2-7; a weak D match, TRBD1 (5 bases). TRBV5-3 is labeled an ORF, and its function is uncertain. Trimming stripped 2 bases from V and 1 base from J, with 19 bases between. The CDR3 length is 17 residues.